The rows below give T cell receptor beta chains drawn from one sample of a study of Ad26.COV2.S vaccination and SARS-CoV-2 variants. Sequenced by immunoSEQ multiplex PCR; TCRdb stores in-frame clones only, minus some. The profile shows approximately 140,000 clones, 86% of them singletons. The source was peripheral blood, collected after recovery from COVID-19. Receptor source: a human donor who had recovered from COVID-19. The CDR3 runs from the conserved cysteine through the conserved F or W. The order of the fields is J gene, V gene, clone size, D gene, CDR3 protein, CDR3 DNA. The D gene is left open where the match is weak. Only part of the rows carry a size: once, few, many, or a class if the clone is expanded.

j_call: TRBJ2-7
v_call: TRBV19
clone_size: once
d_call: TRBD1
cdr3_aa: CASGQVSAREQYF
cdr3_nt: TGTGCCAGTGGACAGGTTTCAGCTCGTGAGCAGTACTTC

j_call: TRBJ2-5
v_call: TRBV7-2
clone_size: NA
d_call: NA
cdr3_aa: CASSLQGRGETQYF
cdr3_nt: TGTGCCAGCAGCCTACAGGGCCGGGGGGAGACCCAGTACTTC

j_call: TRBJ1-2
v_call: TRBV6-5
clone_size: few
d_call: NA
cdr3_aa: CASSYRAGYGYTF
cdr3_nt: TGTGCCAGCAGTTACCGAGCAGGCTATGGCTACACCTTC

j_call: TRBJ2-1
v_call: TRBV7-2
clone_size: once
d_call: TRBD1
cdr3_aa: CASSSDRVSEQFF
cdr3_nt: TGTGCCAGCAGCTCGGACAGGGTCAGTGAGCAGTTCTTC

j_call: TRBJ2-2
v_call: TRBV6-5
clone_size: NA
d_call: TRBD1
cdr3_aa: CALHRGRGTGELFF
cdr3_nt: TGTGCCTTACACAGGGGGCGAGGAACCGGGGAGCTGTTTTTT

j_call: TRBJ1-1
v_call: TRBV5-5
clone_size: NA
d_call: TRBD1
cdr3_aa: CASSPADRLFSEAFF
cdr3_nt: TGTGCCAGCAGCCCCGCGGACAGGCTATTCTCTGAAGCTTTCTTT

j_call: TRBJ1-4
v_call: TRBV28
clone_size: few
d_call: TRBD1
cdr3_aa: CASSPRLRTGGAATNEKLFF
cdr3_nt: TGTGCCAGCAGTCCCCGATTGCGGACAGGGGGGGCAGCAACTAATGAAAAACTGTTTTTT

j_call: TRBJ2-7
v_call: TRBV7-2
clone_size: NA
d_call: NA
cdr3_aa: CASSLVYTPPGDYEQYF
cdr3_nt: TGTGCCAGCAGCTTAGTCTACACACCCCCGGGAGACTACGAGCAGTACTTC

j_call: TRBJ2-7
v_call: TRBV30
clone_size: NA
d_call: NA
cdr3_aa: CALTTTGLGYEQYF
cdr3_nt: TGTGCCCTAACAACCACGGGGCTTGGCTACGAGCAGTACTTC

j_call: TRBJ1-5
v_call: TRBV5-5
clone_size: NA
d_call: NA
cdr3_aa: CASSPPTAYQPQHF
cdr3_nt: TGTGCCAGCAGCCCACCGACAGCATATCAGCCCCAGCATTTT

j_call: TRBJ2-3
v_call: TRBV4-1
clone_size: NA
d_call: NA
cdr3_aa: CASSQDMTGRTDTQYF
cdr3_nt: TGCGCCAGCAGCCAAGATATGACAGGGAGGACAGATACGCAGTATTTT

j_call: TRBJ1-3
v_call: TRBV18
clone_size: NA
d_call: NA
cdr3_aa: CASSPSHGNTIYF
cdr3_nt: TGTGCCAGCTCACCGAGCCATGGAAACACCATATATTTT

j_call: TRBJ2-1
v_call: TRBV2
clone_size: NA
d_call: TRBD2
cdr3_aa: CAIAGGTYNEQFF
cdr3_nt: TGTGCCATAGCGGGGGGAACCTACAATGAGCAGTTCTTC

j_call: TRBJ2-2
v_call: TRBV19
clone_size: NA
d_call: NA
cdr3_aa: CASSSGANTGELFF
cdr3_nt: TGTGCCAGTTCGTCGGGGGCAAACACCGGGGAGCTGTTTTTT

j_call: TRBJ2-7
v_call: TRBV10-3
clone_size: few
d_call: NA
cdr3_aa: CAISESTGYEQYF
cdr3_nt: TGTGCCATCAGTGAGTCGACAGGCTACGAGCAGTACTTC

j_call: TRBJ2-4
v_call: TRBV2
clone_size: NA
d_call: NA
cdr3_aa: CASSEMGRRAKNIQYF
cdr3_nt: TGTGCCAGCAGTGAGATGGGGAGGAGGGCCAAAAACATTCAGTACTTC

j_call: TRBJ1-1
v_call: TRBV4-3
clone_size: NA
d_call: TRBD1
cdr3_aa: CASSLGTDRGQAFF
cdr3_nt: TGCGCCAGCAGCCTTGGAACTGACAGGGGGCAGGCTTTCTTT

j_call: TRBJ2-2
v_call: TRBV2
clone_size: NA
d_call: TRBD1
cdr3_aa: CASSEDRGGAGELFF
cdr3_nt: TGTGCCAGCAGTGAGGACAGGGGCGGGGCCGGGGAGCTGTTTTTT

j_call: TRBJ1-1
v_call: TRBV4-3
clone_size: NA
d_call: NA
cdr3_aa: CASSQMTGYTEAFF
cdr3_nt: TGCGCCAGCAGCCAGATGACAGGTTATACTGAAGCTTTCTTT

j_call: TRBJ2-1
v_call: TRBV3-1/TRBV3-2
clone_size: once
d_call: NA
cdr3_aa: CASSHSANEQFF
cdr3_nt: TGTGCCAGCAGCCACTCTGCGAATGAGCAGTTCTTC

j_call: TRBJ1-5
v_call: TRBV5-1
clone_size: once
d_call: TRBD1
cdr3_aa: CASGTGADNQPQHF
cdr3_nt: TGCGCCAGCGGAACAGGGGCAGATAATCAGCCCCAGCATTTT

j_call: TRBJ1-1
v_call: TRBV5-4
clone_size: NA
d_call: NA
cdr3_aa: CASSRGPLTEAFF
cdr3_nt: TGTGCCAGCAGCCGGGGACCGCTCACTGAAGCTTTCTTT

j_call: TRBJ1-4
v_call: TRBV11-2
clone_size: NA
d_call: NA
cdr3_aa: CASSWDTTNEKLFF
cdr3_nt: TGTGCCAGCAGCTGGGACACAACTAATGAAAAACTGTTTTTT

j_call: TRBJ2-3
v_call: TRBV6-5
clone_size: NA
d_call: NA
cdr3_aa: CASSYSGGTDTQYF
cdr3_nt: TGTGCCAGCAGTTATTCCGGTGGGACAGATACGCAGTATTTT

j_call: TRBJ1-5
v_call: TRBV7-2
clone_size: NA
d_call: TRBD1
cdr3_aa: CASSLLPRGSNQPQHF
cdr3_nt: TGTGCCAGCAGCTTACTCCCCAGGGGGAGCAATCAGCCCCAGCATTTT

j_call: TRBJ2-3
v_call: TRBV10-1
clone_size: NA
d_call: NA
cdr3_aa: CATDRDTQYF
cdr3_nt: TGCGCCACCGACAGGGATACGCAGTATTTT

j_call: TRBJ1-2
v_call: TRBV4-3
clone_size: NA
d_call: TRBD1
cdr3_aa: CASSQDRVGNYGYTF
cdr3_nt: TGCGCCAGCAGCCAGGACAGGGTAGGAAACTATGGCTACACCTTC

j_call: TRBJ1-5
v_call: TRBV6-2/TRBV6-3
clone_size: NA
d_call: NA
cdr3_aa: CASSYPAREEGQPQHF
cdr3_nt: TGTGCCAGCAGTTACCCAGCCAGGGAGGAGGGTCAGCCCCAGCATTTT

j_call: TRBJ2-7
v_call: TRBV30
clone_size: once
d_call: TRBD1
cdr3_aa: CAWNRGPAYEQYF
cdr3_nt: TGTGCCTGGAACAGGGGACCCGCCTACGAGCAGTACTTC

j_call: TRBJ1-1
v_call: TRBV14
clone_size: NA
d_call: NA
cdr3_aa: CASSVHPETEAFF
cdr3_nt: TGTGCCAGCAGCGTACATCCGGAAACTGAAGCTTTCTTT

j_call: TRBJ1-2
v_call: TRBV27
clone_size: once
d_call: NA
cdr3_aa: CASRGRGSSYGYTF
cdr3_nt: TGTGCCAGCAGGGGGAGGGGGAGTAGCTATGGCTACACCTTC

j_call: TRBJ2-1
v_call: TRBV7-2
clone_size: NA
d_call: TRBD2
cdr3_aa: CASSLGSGVADEQFF
cdr3_nt: TGTGCCAGCAGCTTAGGGAGCGGGGTAGCCGATGAGCAGTTCTTC

j_call: TRBJ2-7
v_call: TRBV19
clone_size: NA
d_call: NA
cdr3_aa: CASSTRQNEQYF
cdr3_nt: TGTGCCAGTAGTACGCGTCAGAACGAGCAGTACTTC

j_call: TRBJ2-3
v_call: TRBV4-3
clone_size: NA
d_call: NA
cdr3_aa: CASSQELRAGLITDTQYF
cdr3_nt: TGCGCCAGCAGCCAAGAATTGCGCGCCGGTCTGATCACAGATACGCAGTATTTT

j_call: TRBJ2-1
v_call: TRBV19
clone_size: once
d_call: NA
cdr3_aa: CASSIQGDEQFF
cdr3_nt: TGTGCCAGTAGTATACAGGGCGATGAGCAGTTCTTC

j_call: TRBJ2-5
v_call: TRBV7-2
clone_size: NA
d_call: TRBD2
cdr3_aa: CASSSASGGVQKTQYF
cdr3_nt: TGTGCCAGCAGCTCTGCAAGCGGGGGGGTCCAGAAGACCCAGTACTTC

j_call: TRBJ2-3
v_call: TRBV7-9
clone_size: NA
d_call: NA
cdr3_aa: CASSFRTSPNTDTQYF
cdr3_nt: TGTGCCAGCAGCTTTAGAACTAGCCCTAACACAGATACGCAGTATTTT

j_call: TRBJ1-4
v_call: TRBV11-3
clone_size: NA
d_call: TRBD1
cdr3_aa: CASSFGDPGGEKLFF
cdr3_nt: TGTGCCAGCAGCTTTGGCGATCCAGGGGGTGAAAAACTGTTTTTT

j_call: TRBJ2-5
v_call: TRBV15
clone_size: few
d_call: TRBD1
cdr3_aa: CATSSDGTGQETQYF
cdr3_nt: TGTGCCACCAGCAGCGACGGGACAGGCCAAGAGACCCAGTACTTC

j_call: TRBJ1-1
v_call: TRBV28
clone_size: NA
d_call: NA
cdr3_aa: CASSPGGSVPEAFF
cdr3_nt: TGTGCCAGCAGCCCCGGGGGGTCGGTCCCTGAAGCTTTCTTT

j_call: TRBJ2-1
v_call: TRBV30
clone_size: NA
d_call: TRBD1
cdr3_aa: CAWSRQGWNEQFF
cdr3_nt: TGTGCCTGGAGCCGACAGGGCTGGAATGAGCAGTTCTTC

j_call: TRBJ2-3
v_call: TRBV4-3
clone_size: few
d_call: NA
cdr3_aa: CASSQGQGPTDTQYF
cdr3_nt: TGCGCCAGCAGCCAAGGGCAGGGCCCCACAGATACGCAGTATTTT

j_call: TRBJ2-7
v_call: TRBV9
clone_size: NA
d_call: TRBD1
cdr3_aa: CASSVTGTAGEQYF
cdr3_nt: TGTGCCAGCAGCGTCACTGGGACAGCAGGCGAGCAGTACTTC

j_call: TRBJ2-7
v_call: TRBV6-2/TRBV6-3
clone_size: NA
d_call: NA
cdr3_aa: CASSLPGHSYEQYF
cdr3_nt: TGTGCCAGCAGTCTACCGGGCCACTCCTACGAGCAGTACTTC

j_call: TRBJ2-7
v_call: TRBV2
clone_size: NA
d_call: NA
cdr3_aa: CASSDARLVFEQYF
cdr3_nt: TGTGCCAGCAGTGACGCCAGACTAGTATTCGAGCAGTACTTC

j_call: TRBJ1-1
v_call: TRBV3-1/TRBV3-2
clone_size: NA
d_call: TRBD1
cdr3_aa: CASSSETGKAFF
cdr3_nt: TGTGCCAGCAGTTCTGAGACAGGGAAAGCTTTCTTT

j_call: TRBJ2-1
v_call: TRBV4-3
clone_size: NA
d_call: NA
cdr3_aa: CASSHLMGNEQFF
cdr3_nt: TGCGCCAGCAGCCATCTTATGGGCAATGAGCAGTTCTTC

j_call: TRBJ2-3
v_call: TRBV4-3
clone_size: NA
d_call: TRBD1
cdr3_aa: CASSQKTGPDTQYF
cdr3_nt: TGCGCCAGCAGCCAAAAGACAGGGCCAGATACGCAGTATTTT

j_call: TRBJ2-7
v_call: TRBV6-6
clone_size: NA
d_call: NA
cdr3_aa: CASSSQQEYEQYF
cdr3_nt: TGTGCCAGCAGTTCTCAGCAGGAGTACGAGCAGTACTTC

j_call: TRBJ2-4
v_call: TRBV5-1
clone_size: NA
d_call: TRBD1
cdr3_aa: CASSLGQGLNIQYF
cdr3_nt: TGCGCCAGCAGCTTGGGACAGGGGCTAAACATTCAGTACTTC

j_call: TRBJ1-4
v_call: TRBV10-2
clone_size: NA
d_call: TRBD1
cdr3_aa: CASSNPRDRNEKLFF
cdr3_nt: TGCGCCAGCAGTAACCCCCGGGACAGGAATGAAAAACTGTTTTTT

j_call: TRBJ2-3
v_call: TRBV9
clone_size: NA
d_call: NA
cdr3_aa: CAPFEGSSTDTQYF
cdr3_nt: TGTGCCCCCTTTGAGGGATCTAGCACAGATACGCAGTATTTT

j_call: TRBJ1-2
v_call: TRBV19
clone_size: NA
d_call: TRBD1
cdr3_aa: CASNPGQGLHGYTF
cdr3_nt: TGTGCCAGTAATCCGGGACAGGGGCTCCATGGCTACACCTTC

j_call: TRBJ2-7
v_call: TRBV30
clone_size: few
d_call: NA
cdr3_aa: CAWNKGRGQEQYF
cdr3_nt: TGTGCCTGGAACAAGGGCAGGGGCCAAGAGCAGTACTTC

j_call: TRBJ2-7
v_call: TRBV4-1
clone_size: NA
d_call: NA
cdr3_aa: CASSQRGALGEQYF
cdr3_nt: TGCGCCAGCAGCCAACGGGGGGCCTTGGGCGAGCAGTACTTC

j_call: TRBJ2-7
v_call: TRBV18
clone_size: few
d_call: NA
cdr3_aa: CASSRLDDEQYF
cdr3_nt: TGTGCCAGCTCACGGTTAGACGACGAGCAGTACTTC

j_call: TRBJ1-4
v_call: TRBV5-3
clone_size: once
d_call: NA
cdr3_aa: CARSWPRSGVPNEKLFF
cdr3_nt: TGTGCCAGAAGCTGGCCCAGGTCCGGAGTACCTAATGAAAAACTGTTTTTT

j_call: TRBJ1-6
v_call: TRBV10-1
clone_size: NA
d_call: NA
cdr3_aa: CASSESGSGDSPLHF
cdr3_nt: TGCGCCAGCAGTGAGTCGGGGTCGGGCGATTCACCCCTCCACTTT

j_call: TRBJ1-1
v_call: TRBV6-5
clone_size: NA
d_call: NA
cdr3_aa: CASSYQGTTEAFF
cdr3_nt: TGTGCCAGCAGTTACCAGGGCACCACTGAAGCTTTCTTT

j_call: TRBJ2-2
v_call: TRBV11-2
clone_size: NA
d_call: NA
cdr3_aa: CASSQLSGRLFF
cdr3_nt: TGTGCCAGCAGCCAGTTGTCGGGAAGGCTGTTTTTT